Listed here are 18 T cell receptor beta chains from one sample, sequenced in a study of cytomegalovirus exposure and HLA in healthy donors. PCR involved 60 Vbeta and 13 Jbeta primers. Produced via immunoSEQ multiplex PCR; TCRdb's table is partial and in-frame only. The sample has roughly 130,000 clones, roughly 66% seen once. The sample taken for sequencing was PBMCs. Receptors were obtained from a woman aged 60-75 years in good health and CMV-seronegative.

This chain joins TRBV19 and TRBJ1-6; the D gene is possibly TRBD1 (5 bases). Trimming cost V 8 bases and J 7 bases, with 15 bases left between them. The CDR3 is 14 amino acids. CDR1 and CDR2 from the germline V gene are LNHDA and SQIVND (reference sequence). CDR3 residues: CASCLGQVNSPLHF. In nucleotides, the CDR3 is TGTGCCAGTTGCCTGGGGCAGGTAAATTCACCCCTCCACTTT.

The CDR3 protein is CASSQEWQYNEQFF. The CDR3 bases are TGCGCCAGCAGCCAAGAATGGCAATACAATGAGCAGTTCTTC. The chain recombines TRBV4-1 with TRBJ2-1; no firm D call. This CDR3 has 14 residues. The V gene's germline CDR1 is MGHRA and CDR2 YSYEKL. V was pared by 0 bases and J by 4 bases, with 7 bases between.

CDR3 residues: CASSRTLGLGYEQYF. CDR3 DNA: TGTGCCAGCAGTCGGACCCTGGGACTCGGGTACGAGCAGTACTTC. The rearrangement uses TRBV6-5 and TRBJ2-7; possible D gene TRBD2, 6 bases. Per the germline V gene, CDR1 is MNHEY and CDR2 is SVGAGI. Trimming shortened V by 5 bases and J by 4 bases, and 18 bases separated the two germline ends. The CDR3 is 15 residues long.

The rearrangement links TRBV28 to TRBJ2-7; TRBD1 might be the D (6 bases). Germline V lookup: CDR1 MDHEN, CDR2 SYDVKM. The CDR3 is 14 amino acids. V was cut by 1 base and J by 2 bases, with 9 bases left in between. The CDR3 protein is CASSLSGTTYEQYF. CDR3 bases: TGTGCCAGCAGTTTATCCGGGACAACCTACGAGCAGTACTTC.

The chain uses TRBV13 and TRBJ1-1; D gene ambiguous. Germline V gene lookup returns CDR1 PRHDT and CDR2 FYEKMQ (reference sequence). Trimming cost V 5 bases and J 8 bases, with 18 bases left between them. The CDR3 covers 14 residues. The CDR3 DNA sequence: TGTGCCAGCAGCCCCCGCAGACTGTCCGTGGAAGCTTTCTTT. This codes for CASSPRRLSVEAFF.

The chain joins TRBV19 to TRBJ2-4; TRBD2 is a possible D gene (6 bases). Trimming cost V 7 bases and J 3 bases, with 19 bases left between them. The CDR3 has 16 amino acids. Germline V gives CDR1 LNHDA, CDR2 SQIVND (reference sequence). For the CDR3, the DNA is TGTGCCAGTACCTCACCCGAGCGGGTAGGCAAAAACATTCAGTACTTC. It translates to CASTSPERVGKNIQYF.

This clone was recorded once. The CDR3 DNA follows: TGTGCCAGTAGTCCCCCGGACAGGGACACTGAAGCTTTCTTT. Residues: CASSPPDRDTEAFF. This chain joins TRBV19 and TRBJ1-1, with TRBD1 identical over 8 bases. The junction had 5 bases not matched to a gene; V was cut back by 5 bases and J by 3 bases. CDR3 length: 14 amino acids. Germline values: CDR1 LNHDA, CDR2 SQIVND (reference sequence).

Remarks on this clone: The junction differs from germline at one of its ends, possibly a read error. Other DNA sequences in this specimen translate into the identical CDR3. The chain joins TRBV5-4 to TRBJ1-1, with a weak D call TRBD1 (5 bases). This CDR3 region has 14 residues. The V gene's germline CDR1 is SGHNT and CDR2 YYREEE (reference sequence). In DNA, the CDR3 is TGTGCCAGCAGCTTGGCAGGGCCAGGGCCTGAAGCCTTCTTT. It specifies CASSLAGPGPEAFF.

This clone was detected only a few times. The chain carries TRBV5-1 and TRBJ2-1, with D possibly matching TRBD2 (5 bases). The CDR3 is made up of 22 amino acids. Trimming cost V 1 base and J 1 base, with 30 bases left between them. Germline CDR1 is SGHRS and CDR2 is YFSETQ. The CDR3 region is CASSLPERVEGASISSYNEQFF. In DNA form, the CDR3 reads TGCGCCAGCAGCTTGCCGGAGAGGGTCGAGGGAGCGTCCATCTCATCCTACAATGAGCAGTTCTTC.

This clone came up once. Different DNA sequences within this sample yield the same CDR3. This chain links TRBV11-3 with TRBJ2-7; D is unresolved. CDR3 size: 14 residues. Germline CDR1 is SGHNT and CDR2 is YENEEA. Trimming removed 1 base at V and 0 bases at J, with 7 bases between. CDR3 amino acids: CASSLGPSSYEQYF. The CDR3 nucleotides read TGTGCCAGCAGCTTAGGGCCCAGCTCCTACGAGCAGTACTTC.

This rearrangement joins TRBV19 to TRBJ2-1; 8 bases align to TRBD2. The CDR3 is made up of 14 amino acids. Germline V gene lookup returns CDR1 LNHDA and CDR2 SQIVND (reference sequence). The J segment lost 5 bases and the V segment lost 8 bases, leaving 8 bases of the junction unmatched. The CDR3 nucleotides are TGTGCCAGTGCAGCGGGCGGGGGGCACAATGAGCAGTTCTTC. Translating it yields CASAAGGGHNEQFF. The variable domain in full, completed from reference TRBV19 and TRBJ2-1, reads DGGITQSPKYLFRKEGQNVTLSCEQNLNHDAMYWYRQDPGQGLRLIYYSQIVNDFQKGDIAEGYSVSREKKESFPLTVTSAQKNPTAFYLCASAAGGGHNEQFFGPGTRLTVL.

The chain employs TRBV2 and TRBJ1-2; 12 nucleotides align to TRBD1. CDR3 length: 15 residues. The germline V gene encodes CDR1 SNHLY and CDR2 FYNNEI. The ends lost 4 bases at V and 8 bases at J; junction bases unmatched: 8. The DNA of the CDR3 is TGTGCCAGCAGTGCTTTGGGACAGGGGGCTCTCGGCTACACCTTC. Its protein is CASSALGQGALGYTF.

This chain connects TRBV2 to TRBJ2-4; 10 nucleotides line up with TRBD2. The CDR3 runs to 18 residues. V shed 1 base and J 0 bases; nucleotides not matched to a gene: 6. The germline V gene has CDR1 SNHLY and CDR2 FYNNEI. CDR3 bases: TGTGCCAGCAGTGAAGTTAGCGGGGGGCCCCTAGCCAAAAACATTCAGTACTTC. It specifies CASSEVSGGPLAKNIQYF.

The CDR3 here is CSASDSYGYTF. Here the CDR3 DNA reads TGCAGTGCTTCCGACAGCTATGGCTACACCTTC. This chain uses TRBV20-1 with TRBJ1-2; weak D call: TRBD1 (5 bases). The V and J ends lost 5 bases and 4 bases respectively, with 8 bases between them. The CDR3 has 11 residues. CDR1 and CDR2 from the germline V gene are DFQATT and SNEGSKA (reference sequence).

The chain couples TRBV28 to TRBJ1-3, with D unclear. The CDR3 sequence is 13 residues long. Trimming removed 1 base at V and 4 bases at J, with 5 bases between. Germline V gene lookup returns CDR1 MDHEN and CDR2 SYDVKM. The chain's CDR3 is CASSLYRGNTIYF. DNA of the CDR3: TGTGCCAGCAGTTTATATAGAGGAAACACCATATATTTT.

The genes are TRBV19 and TRBJ2-5; D unresolved. V was cut by 6 bases and J by 0 bases, with 8 bases left in between. CDR3 length: 13 residues. Germline assignment: CDR1 LNHDA and CDR2 SQIVND (reference sequence). Here the CDR3 DNA reads TGTGCCAGTAGGTCAACAGACCAAGAGACCCAGTACTTC. Protein: CASRSTDQETQYF.

This chain joins TRBV19 and TRBJ2-7; weak D call: TRBD1 (5 bases). The CDR3 extends over 14 amino acids. The V end was cut by 3 bases, the J end by 2 bases, with 11 bases between. From germline, CDR1 is LNHDA and CDR2 SQIVND (reference sequence). The CDR3 spells CASSIVRDAYEQYF. The CDR3 DNA is TGTGCCAGTAGTATCGTCAGGGATGCCTACGAGCAGTACTTC.

Here the CDR3 DNA reads TGTGCCAGTTTCGGGCAGGGTAATTCACCCCTCCACTTT. This codes for CASFGQGNSPLHF. J is TRBJ1-6 and V is TRBV19, with D possibly being TRBD1 (5 bases). CDR1 is LNHDA and CDR2 is SQIVND in the germline V gene (reference sequence). Between the trimmed V and J ends, which lost 8 bases and 6 bases, there was a span of 11 bases. The CDR3 is 13 residues long.